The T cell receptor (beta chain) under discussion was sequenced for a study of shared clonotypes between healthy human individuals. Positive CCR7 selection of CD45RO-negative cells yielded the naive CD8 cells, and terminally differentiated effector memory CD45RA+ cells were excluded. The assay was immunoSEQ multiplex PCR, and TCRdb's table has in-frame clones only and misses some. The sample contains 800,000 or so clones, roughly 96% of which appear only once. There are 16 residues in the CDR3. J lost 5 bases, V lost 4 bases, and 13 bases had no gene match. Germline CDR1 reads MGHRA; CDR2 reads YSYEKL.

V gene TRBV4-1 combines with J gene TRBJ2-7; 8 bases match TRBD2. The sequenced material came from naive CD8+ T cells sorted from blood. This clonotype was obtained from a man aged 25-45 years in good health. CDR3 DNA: TGCGCCAGCAGCCCGACCAGCAGCGGGAGCGTTGACGAGCAGTACTTC. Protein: CASSPTSSGSVDEQYF.